Below, 25 T cell receptor beta chains from the same sample are listed, as sequenced in a study of T cells after yellow fever vaccination. TCRdb analysed the 5' RACE reads with MiXCR anew, one entry per CDR3 protein. The profile covers approximately 69,000 distinct CDR3 sequences, with around 6.2% appearing a single time and more than 2% taken by the ten largest. Material: CD4+ T cells sorted from PBMCs, obtained around 15 days after the first yellow fever vaccination. Receptor source: a man between 18 and 29 years old who received the YFV17D yellow fever vaccine.

In this sample, this clonotype turned up many times. V is TRBV18 and J is TRBJ2-7; D gene uncertain. Trimming stripped 2 bases from V and 5 bases from J, with 13 bases between. The CDR3 has 14 residues. The germline gives CDR1 KGHSH, CDR2 LQKENI. CDR3 DNA sequence: TGTGCCAGCTCACCATTGGCCACAGAAAACGAGCAGTACTTC. Protein product: CASSPLATENEQYF.

This clonotype came up many times. The chain couples TRBV30 to TRBJ2-4, with D maybe TRBD2 (5 bases). The CDR3 covers 13 residues. The germline CDR1 and CDR2 sequences are GTSNPN and SVGIG (reference sequence). Trimming left V 3 bases short and J 0 bases short, with 6 bases between. Here the CDR3 DNA reads TGTGCCTGGAGGGCGGGAGCCAAAAACATTCAGTACTTC. It is translated as CAWRAGAKNIQYF. Based on the CDR3 plus reference TRBV30 and TRBJ2-4, the full variable domain is SQTIHQWPATLVQPVGSPLSLECTVEGTSNPNLYWYRQAAGRGLQLLFYSVGIGQISSEVPQNLSASRPQDRQFILSSKKLLLSDSGFYLCAWRAGAKNIQYFGAGTRLSVL.

The rearrangement joins TRBV9 to TRBJ1-4; 7 nucleotides line up with TRBD1. The V gene end was trimmed by 0 bases and the J gene end by 7 bases; junction bases not matched to a gene: 6. This CDR3 region has 15 residues. Germline V lookup: CDR1 SGDLS, CDR2 YYNGEE. The DNA of the CDR3 is TGTGCCAGCAGCGTAGCACAGGGGCTCGGTGAAAAACTGTTTTTT. This translates into CASSVAQGLGEKLFF. Full variable domain (outside the CDR3, taken from reference TRBV9 and TRBJ1-4): DSGVTQTPKHLITATGQRVTLRCSPRSGDLSVYWYQQSLDQGLQFLIQYYNGEERAKGNILERFSAQQFPDLHSELNLSSLELGDSALYFCASSVAQGLGEKLFFGSGTQLSVL.

This clonotype appeared many times. The chain employs TRBV20-1 and TRBJ1-2; D is undetermined. Trimming pared 3 bases from V and 5 bases from J, leaving 10 bases between. CDR3 length: 12 amino acids. Germline CDR1 is DFQATT and CDR2 is SNEGSKA (reference sequence). The CDR3 loop is CSARAGTYGYTF. CDR3 nucleotide sequence: TGCAGTGCTAGGGCGGGAACTTATGGCTACACCTTC.

This clonotype was recorded many times. The chain couples TRBV20-1 to TRBJ2-1, with D maybe TRBD1 (5 bases). The germline V gene has CDR1 DFQATT and CDR2 SNEGSKA (reference sequence). The CDR3 runs to 12 residues. With 6 bases removed from V and 6 bases from J, the gap between germline ends came to 12 bases. The CDR3 sequence is CSASMGLNEQFF. The CDR3, as DNA: TGCAGTGCCTCCATGGGGCTCAATGAGCAGTTCTTC.

In this sample, this clonotype turned up many times. The rearrangement links TRBV18 to TRBJ2-2; tentatively, D is TRBD1 (5 bases). Per germline, CDR1 KGHSH and CDR2 LQKENI. V shed 3 bases and J shed 7 bases, with 12 bases lying between them. The CDR3 is 14 residues long. The DNA for the CDR3 is TGTGCCAGCTCACCCGGCAGGGTCAGCGGGGAGCTGTTTTTT. It is translated as CASSPGRVSGELFF.

This clonotype was recorded at least ten times. This sequence joins TRBV7-3 and TRBJ2-1; D might be TRBD1 (6 bases). Germline CDR1 and CDR2: SGHTA and FQGTGA. The CDR3 has 15 residues. V lost 2 bases and J 0 bases, leaving 8 bases between the germline ends. CDR3 DNA sequence: TGTGCCAGCAGCTTAGGGGGCGCCTCCTACAATGAGCAGTTCTTC. Translated, it gives CASSLGGASYNEQFF.

This clonotype was seen only a few times. The V gene is TRBV7-2, the J gene TRBJ2-3; 8 bases are a match to TRBD2. The germline V gene encodes CDR1 SGHTA and CDR2 FQGNSA. The CDR3 consists of 16 residues. V was pared by 6 bases and J by 4 bases, with 12 bases of the junction left unmatched. CDR3 protein: CASRRTGTRLPDTQYF. The CDR3 DNA reads TGTGCCAGCAGGCGAACCGGGACTAGGCTGCCAGATACGCAGTATTTT.

This clonotype was seen many times. The chain couples TRBV24-1 to TRBJ2-2; no clear D gene. V lost 7 bases to trimming and J lost 6 bases, with 14 bases between them. The CDR3 has 14 amino acids. Germline V gene sequence: CDR1 KGHDR, CDR2 SFDVKD. CDR3 region: CATRSARQAGELFF. The CDR3 DNA sequence: TGTGCCACCAGATCGGCTAGGCAGGCCGGGGAGCTGTTTTTT.

In regard to this clonotype: A read error is possible here, since a much larger clone lies one base away. This chain uses TRBV12-3 or TRBV12-4 with TRBJ2-2, with D perhaps matching TRBD2 (5 bases). Trimming took 3 bases from V and 2 from J, leaving 10 bases between them. This CDR3 has 15 residues. The CDR3: CASSFAGKNTGELFF. In nucleotides, the CDR3 is TGTGCCAGCAGTTTCGCGGGCAAAAACACCGGGGAGCTGTTTTTT.

This clonotype came up many times. V and J are TRBV7-2 and TRBJ2-7, with 7 bases lining up with TRBD1. The CDR3 extends over 14 amino acids. V shed 2 bases, J shed 5 bases, and the junction held 6 bases outside the gene matches. CDR1 and CDR2 (germline): SGHTA, FQGNSA. The CDR3 region is CASSLQGVSHEQYF. CDR3 nucleotide sequence: TGTGCCAGCAGCTTACAGGGGGTCTCTCACGAGCAGTACTTC.

This clonotype was counted at least ten times. The chain recombines TRBV20-1 with TRBJ2-7; D is perhaps TRBD2 (5 bases). Germline CDR1 and CDR2: DFQATT and SNEGSKA (reference sequence). The V end was cut by 2 bases, the J end by 3 bases, with 14 bases between. The CDR3 length is 14 residues. The CDR3 DNA sequence: TGCAGTGCTAGACGAGGGAATTCCTACTACGAGCAGTACGTC. Amino acid sequence: CSARRGNSYYEQYV.

The sample holds many counts of this clonotype. As DNA, the CDR3 is TGTGCCAGCACCATCGGGACAGGGAACTATGGCTACACCTTC. Its translation: CASTIGTGNYGYTF. The V and J genes are TRBV12-3 or TRBV12-4 and TRBJ1-2, with 9 bases lining up with TRBD1. V was clipped by 7 bases and J by 2 bases; unmatched bases: 5. There are 14 residues in the CDR3.

Ten or more counts support this clonotype. The genes are TRBV20-1 and TRBJ2-1; weak D call: TRBD1 (7 bases). The germline V gene encodes CDR1 DFQATT and CDR2 SNEGSKA (reference sequence). The CDR3 is 13 residues long. The ends were cut back, 4 bases at V and 9 bases at J, with 16 bases in the middle. The CDR3 region is CSANGRGTVEQFF. In nucleotides, the CDR3 is TGCAGTGCTAATGGCAGGGGGACTGTTGAGCAGTTCTTC.

This clonotype was counted ten times or more. The genes are TRBV18 and TRBJ2-3, with D unclear. The germline CDR1 and CDR2 sequences are KGHSH and LQKENI. This CDR3 has 12 amino acids. V was clipped by 3 bases and J by 4 bases, with 5 bases between them. The CDR3 here is CASSPSADTQYF. CDR3 DNA: TGTGCCAGCTCACCTTCGGCAGATACGCAGTATTTT.

This clonotype was counted at least ten times. The J gene is TRBJ1-2, the V gene TRBV7-2; D gene uncertain. The V end was cut by 3 bases, the J end by 3 bases, with 14 bases between. The CDR3 runs 15 residues. CDR1 is SGHTA, CDR2 FQGNSA, per germline. The CDR3 protein is CASSFVSGTDYGYTF. DNA of the CDR3: TGTGCCAGCAGCTTCGTCTCCGGTACAGACTATGGCTACACCTTC.

This clonotype was seen repeatedly, ten times or more. The genes are TRBV18 and TRBJ2-1, with 7 bases fitting TRBD2. The CDR3 is made up of 15 amino acids. The germline V gene encodes CDR1 KGHSH and CDR2 LQKENI. The V segment lost 0 bases and the J segment 6 bases; nucleotides outside the gene matches: 5. For the CDR3, the DNA is TGTGCCAGCTCACCACCGTCCCCGGGGGGCAATGAGCAGTTCTTC. The encoded protein is CASSPPSPGGNEQFF.

At least ten counts were recorded for this clonotype. The rearrangement links TRBV4-1 to TRBJ2-6; D not resolved. V dropped 0 bases and J dropped 0 bases, with 9 bases sitting between them. CDR1 MGHRA and CDR2 YSYEKL come from the germline V gene. This CDR3 has 17 amino acids. The CDR3 region is CASSQDLQASGANVLTF. The CDR3 bases are TGCGCCAGCAGCCAAGATCTCCAGGCCTCTGGGGCCAACGTCCTGACTTTC.

This clonotype showed up many times. The J gene is TRBJ2-5, the V gene TRBV5-1; TRBD2 aligns across 8 bases. The CDR3 covers 15 residues. Per germline, CDR1 SGHRS and CDR2 YFSETQ. V lost 3 bases and J lost 3; bases outside the gene matches: 7. This CDR3 is CASSSGGTQEETQYF. The CDR3 DNA sequence: TGCGCCAGCAGCTCGGGGGGGACTCAGGAAGAGACCCAGTACTTC.

This clonotype appeared many times. The chain carries TRBV4-2 and TRBJ2-5; 12 bases are a match to TRBD2. CDR1 is LGHNA and CDR2 is YNFKEQ in the germline V gene. V was pared by 3 bases and J by 3 bases, with 5 bases of the junction left unmatched. The CDR3 length is 16 residues. CDR3 sequence reads: CASSHGASGGEETQYF. The CDR3 DNA sequence: TGTGCCAGCAGCCACGGCGCTAGCGGGGGGGAAGAGACCCAGTACTTC.

There are many counts of this clonotype. The V call is TRBV7-2, the J call TRBJ2-5, with 11 bases identical to TRBD2. V lost 8 bases and J lost 2; bases outside the gene matches: 7. The CDR3 sequence is 15 residues long. Germline CDR1 is SGHTA and CDR2 is FQGNSA. In DNA form, the CDR3 reads TGTGCCAGCGCAATAGCGGGGGGGGGGCAAGAGACCCAGTACTTC. Translated, it gives CASAIAGGGQETQYF.

This clonotype was seen repeatedly, ten times or more. The chain is built from TRBV20-1 and TRBJ2-1, with D perhaps matching TRBD2 (6 bases). Germline V lookup: CDR1 DFQATT, CDR2 SNEGSKA (reference sequence). This CDR3 has 12 residues. Between the trimmed V and J ends, which lost 2 bases and 8 bases, there was a span of 10 bases. The CDR3 spells CSARRGGDEQFF. The DNA for the CDR3 is TGCAGTGCTAGACGGGGCGGGGATGAGCAGTTCTTC.

This clonotype was picked up a small number of times. V and J are TRBV5-1 and TRBJ2-5; D unresolved. The CDR3 covers 15 residues. The V and J ends lost 5 bases and 5 bases respectively, with 19 bases between them. The V gene's germline CDR1 is SGHRS and CDR2 YFSETQ. CDR3 protein: CASSLDRVMFETQYF. In nucleotides, the CDR3 is TGCGCCAGCAGTCTGGATCGGGTAATGTTCGAGACCCAGTACTTC.

This clonotype was picked up many times. The chain employs TRBV18 and TRBJ2-7; no clear D gene. Germline V lookup: CDR1 KGHSH, CDR2 LQKENI. The CDR3 covers 14 residues. The V and J ends lost 3 bases and 0 bases respectively, with 9 bases between them. CDR3 residues: CASSPLGSSYEQYV. The CDR3 DNA sequence: TGTGCCAGCTCACCTCTGGGAAGCTCCTACGAGCAGTACGTC.

This clonotype appeared many times. The chain employs TRBV6-2 or TRBV6-3 and TRBJ2-4; D is uncertain. The germline V gene has CDR1 MNHEY and CDR2 SVGEGT. CDR3 length: 14 amino acids. With 10 bases removed from V and 0 bases from J, the gap between germline ends came to 13 bases. CDR3 sequence: CATSMDSAKNIQYF. The DNA for the CDR3 is TGTGCCACCAGCATGGATTCAGCCAAAAACATTCAGTACTTC.